The next 25 T cell receptor beta chains were all read from a single sample in a study of Ad26.COV2.S vaccination and SARS-CoV-2 variants. TCRdb's copy holds only in-frame clones and misses some; the assay was immunoSEQ multiplex PCR. The repertoire holds over 300,000 clones, with 80% to 90% as singletons. This sample's treatment: some 20 received Ad26.COV2.S at low or high dose, single or two shots; roughly five received placebo; per-sample allocation not given. Sampling took place 63 days after the first vaccine or placebo injection. Sequenced here: peripheral blood, sampled in a trial of Ad26.COV2.S vaccine versus placebo. The source is a person between 18 and 65 years old who received the Ad26.COV2.S COVID-19 vaccine or a placebo.

This rearrangement joins TRBV6-5 to TRBJ2-2; D unclear. The V end lost 2 bases, the J end lost 0 bases, and 7 bases lay between the germline ends. This CDR3 contains 15 residues. Germline V gene sequence: CDR1 MNHEY, CDR2 SVGAGI. This CDR3 is CASSYVEPNTGELFF. The CDR3 bases are TGTGCCAGCAGTTACGTCGAGCCGAACACCGGGGAGCTGTTTTTT.

This clone showed up many times. The CDR3 DNA reads as TGTGCCAGCAGTTTTGGGGAGAATGGCTACACCTTC. Residues: CASSFGENGYTF. The rearrangement links TRBV12-3 or TRBV12-4 to TRBJ1-2; no clear D gene. The germline V and J ends were trimmed by 3 bases and 6 bases, with 8 bases remaining between them. The CDR3 runs to 12 residues.

V usage is TRBV4-1 and J usage is TRBJ2-5; TRBD2 matches at 8 bases. Germline V gives CDR1 MGHRA, CDR2 YSYEKL. The CDR3 extends over 16 amino acids. V lost 4 bases and J lost 5; bases outside the gene matches: 12. The CDR3 protein is CASSPKPSGRGETQYF. The CDR3 DNA is TGCGCCAGCAGCCCGAAACCCAGCGGGAGAGGTGAGACCCAGTACTTC.

The chain uses TRBV5-1 and TRBJ2-1; D is possibly TRBD2 (5 bases). Trimming took 3 bases from V and 5 from J, leaving 15 bases between them. In germline, CDR1 is SGHRS, CDR2 YFSETQ. The CDR3 sequence is 15 residues long. The CDR3 here is CASSSDGLPHNEQFF. The CDR3 region has the DNA TGCGCCAGCAGCTCTGACGGACTCCCTCACAATGAGCAGTTCTTC.

This clone was seen more than once but under ten times. The chain employs TRBV9 and TRBJ2-7; no reliable D call. Germline V gene lookup returns CDR1 SGDLS and CDR2 YYNGEE. The CDR3 runs to 14 residues. The V gene lost 0 bases and the J gene lost 1 base, with 8 bases spanning the gap. CDR3 bases: TGTGCCAGCAGCGTAGCCACCCTATCCTACGAGCAGTACTTC. This codes for CASSVATLSYEQYF.

On this clone itself: Relative to the germline gene, one junction end is altered; a read error may explain this. The rearrangement links TRBV28 to TRBJ1-2, with D unresolved. Germline V lookup: CDR1 MDHEN, CDR2 SYDVKM. CDR3 length equals 11 residues. CDR3 in amino acids: CASSSAGPLAF. Here the CDR3 DNA reads TGTGCCAGCAGCAGTGCCGGGCCACTAGCCTTC.

The gene calls are TRBV6-5 and TRBJ1-1; no firm D call. The CDR3 runs to 11 residues. Trimming cost V 9 bases and J 1 base, with 6 bases left between them. The germline V gene encodes CDR1 MNHEY and CDR2 SVGAGI. CDR3 amino acids: CASSANTEAFF. DNA of the CDR3: TGTGCCAGTTCGGCGAACACTGAAGCTTTCTTT.

The chain has TRBV6-2 or TRBV6-3 and TRBJ2-3, with 8 bases aligning to TRBD2. With V trimmed by 2 bases and J by 4 bases, 2 bases remained unmatched. This CDR3 is 14 amino acids long. The germline gives CDR1 MNHEY, CDR2 SVGEGT. The CDR3, as DNA: TGTGCCAGCAGTTACATACTAGCGGCAGATACGCAGTATTTT. Amino acid sequence: CASSYILAADTQYF.

The chain couples TRBV19 to TRBJ2-6; perhaps D is TRBD1 or TRBD2 (5 bases each). The CDR3 contains 14 residues. V lost 7 bases to trimming and J lost 0 bases, with 7 bases between them. The V gene's germline CDR1 is LNHDA and CDR2 SQIVND (reference sequence). The CDR3 nucleotides are TGTGCCAGTAAGAGGGGCTCTGGGGCCAACGTCCTGACTTTC. The encoded protein is CASKRGSGANVLTF.

The rearrangement links TRBV27 to TRBJ1-1; unclear D gene. The germline CDR1 and CDR2 sequences are MNHEY and SMNVEV (reference sequence). Trimming cost V 8 bases and J 10 bases, with 17 bases left between them. This CDR3 is 12 amino acids long. CDR3 nucleotides: TGTGCCAGCGCGAGTACAGAGGGCCGAGCTTTCTTT. Translating gives CASASTEGRAFF.

The chain couples TRBV19 to TRBJ1-6; D not certain. CDR1 is LNHDA, CDR2 SQIVND, per germline (reference sequence). The CDR3 spans 14 residues. With 3 bases removed from V and 10 bases from J, the gap between germline ends came to 13 bases. The DNA of the CDR3 is TGTGCCAGTAGTATGGACCCTTGGGAGTCACCCCTCCACTTT. It yields the protein CASSMDPWESPLHF.

DNA for the CDR3: TGTGCCAGTAGTGATTATAATTCACCCCTCCACTTT. It specifies CASSDYNSPLHF. The chain links TRBV19 to TRBJ1-6; D unresolved. This CDR3 has 12 amino acids. Germline CDR1 LNHDA, CDR2 SQIVND (reference sequence). The V end lost 5 bases, the J end lost 4 bases, and 3 bases lay between the germline ends. The variable domain in full, completed from reference TRBV19 and TRBJ1-6, reads DGGITQSPKYLFRKEGQNVTLSCEQNLNHDAMYWYRQDPGQGLRLIYYSQIVNDFQKGDIAEGYSVSREKKESFPLTVTSAQKNPTAFYLCASSDYNSPLHFGNGTRLTVT.

This chain links TRBV14 with TRBJ1-1, with D unclear. The CDR3 is made up of 17 amino acids. V was cut by 0 bases and J by 1 base, with 15 bases left in between. Germline V CDR1 and CDR2: SGHDN, FVKESK. CDR3 sequence: CASSQEGFSGANTEAFF. CDR3 DNA: TGTGCCAGCAGCCAAGAGGGGTTTAGTGGTGCGAACACTGAAGCTTTCTTT.

CDR3 nucleotides: TGTGCCAGCAGCTTAGGCAAACTAGCGGGAGGCACAGATACGCAGTATTTT. Translating gives CASSLGKLAGGTDTQYF. The chain joins TRBV11-3 to TRBJ2-3, with TRBD2 matching 11 bases. The V segment lost 1 base and the J segment 1 base; nucleotides outside the gene matches: 4. The CDR3 runs 17 residues. The germline V gene encodes CDR1 SGHNT and CDR2 YENEEA.

This chain connects TRBV28 to TRBJ1-1; tentative D call: TRBD1 (6 bases). V gave up 6 bases and J gave up 5 bases, with 16 bases separating them. Germline V CDR1 and CDR2: MDHEN, SYDVKM. This CDR3 region has 14 residues. In DNA form, the CDR3 reads TGTGCCAGCAGACCCGGGGGGCGAGCGACTGAAGCTTTCTTT. Translation gives CASRPGGRATEAFF.

This clone was detected only a few times. This chain joins TRBV6-5 and TRBJ1-6, with D perhaps TRBD1 (5 bases). The germline V gene encodes CDR1 MNHEY and CDR2 SVGAGI. This CDR3 contains 14 residues. With 5 bases removed from V and 7 bases from J, the gap between germline ends came to 12 bases. Here the CDR3 DNA reads TGTGCCAGCAGTAGTCTCGGGGGAAATTCACCCCTCCACTTT. Translating it yields CASSSLGGNSPLHF.

The rearrangement joins TRBV3-1 (or the pseudogene TRBV3-2) to TRBJ1-5; TRBD1 might be the D (5 bases). Looked up from germline, CDR1 is LGHDT and CDR2 is YNNKEL (reference sequence). Trimming shortened V by 0 bases and J by 6 bases, and 15 bases separated the two germline ends. The CDR3 runs 16 residues. CDR3: CASSQEGKGSRQPQHF. The CDR3 DNA follows: TGTGCCAGCAGCCAAGAGGGGAAGGGGTCACGTCAGCCCCAGCATTTT.

The sample holds a few counts of this clone. The V and J genes are TRBV5-1 and TRBJ1-1; weak D call: TRBD1 (6 bases). Trimming left V 0 bases short and J 5 bases short, with 17 bases between. The V gene's germline CDR1 is SGHRS and CDR2 YFSETQ. This CDR3 comprises 16 residues. The CDR3 is CASSLATWTVSTEAFF. CDR3 nucleotide sequence: TGCGCCAGCAGCTTGGCCACATGGACAGTGAGTACTGAAGCTTTCTTT. Based on the CDR3 plus reference TRBV5-1 and TRBJ1-1, the full variable domain is KAGVTQTPRYLIKTRGQQVTLSCSPISGHRSVSWYQQTPGQGLQFLFEYFSETQRNKGNFPGRFSGRQFSNSRSEMNVSTLELGDSALYLCASSLATWTVSTEAFFGQGTRLTVV.

The chain carries TRBV5-1 and TRBJ1-1, with D perhaps TRBD1 (5 bases). Germline CDR1 is SGHRS and CDR2 is YFSETQ. CDR3 length equals 14 residues. The V end was cut by 4 bases, the J end by 2 bases, with 12 bases between. CDR3 sequence: CASSPGTVNTEAFF. Here the CDR3 DNA reads TGCGCCAGCAGCCCTGGGACGGTTAACACTGAAGCTTTCTTT.

J is TRBJ1-2 and V is TRBV7-2; D gene ambiguous. The CDR3 has 13 amino acids. Germline V CDR1 and CDR2: SGHTA, FQGNSA. The V gene lost 0 bases and the J gene lost 6 bases, with 8 bases spanning the gap. Written as DNA, the CDR3 is TGTGCCAGCAGCTTAGCTCGGGGTAATGGCTACACCTTC. Residues: CASSLARGNGYTF.

The chain couples TRBV6-6 to TRBJ1-2; D not resolved. The CDR3 runs 12 residues. Germline V gene sequence: CDR1 MNHNY, CDR2 SVGAGI (reference sequence). V was trimmed by 6 bases and J by 6 bases, leaving 11 bases between them. The CDR3 region is CASRPGGDGYTF. The CDR3 bases are TGTGCCAGCAGGCCAGGTGGGGATGGCTACACCTTC.

The chain is built from TRBV5-5 and TRBJ2-7; D perhaps matches TRBD2 (6 bases). Trimming took 4 bases from V and 5 from J, leaving 28 bases between them. The CDR3 loop spans 18 amino acids. Germline CDR1 and CDR2: SGHKS and YYEKEE (reference sequence). CDR3 nucleotides: TGTGCCAGCAGCCCGCTTCACAAATACGGGGGTAAGCAAGACGAGCAGTACTTC. As protein: CASSPLHKYGGKQDEQYF.

CDR3: CASSGLLAGRKNIQYF. The CDR3 nucleotides are TGTGCCAGCAGCGGACTACTAGCGGGGAGGAAAAACATTCAGTACTTC. V usage is TRBV9 and J usage is TRBJ2-4; TRBD2 matches 10 bases. The CDR3 loop spans 16 amino acids. V shed 3 bases, J shed 4 bases, and the junction held 7 bases outside the gene matches. Germline V gene data show CDR1 as SGDLS and CDR2 as YYNGEE.

The chain joins TRBV27 to TRBJ1-2, with 7 positions matching TRBD1. Looked up from germline, CDR1 is MNHEY and CDR2 is SMNVEV (reference sequence). This CDR3 contains 13 residues. Unmatched junction bases numbered 4, after V lost 5 bases and J lost 4 bases. CDR3 nucleotides: TGTGCCAGCAGTCCTCGGGACAGCTATGGCTACACCTTC. It translates to CASSPRDSYGYTF.

The chain is built from TRBV5-5 and TRBJ2-1; TRBD2 agrees at 13 bases. Germline CDR1 and CDR2: SGHKS and YYEKEE (reference sequence). This CDR3 has 15 residues. The V segment lost 6 bases and the J segment 7 bases; nucleotides outside the gene matches: 7. The CDR3 DNA reads TGTGCCAGCAATCGCAGACTAGCGGGAGGTAATGAGCAGTTCTTC. This translates into CASNRRLAGGNEQFF.